This is a list of T cell receptor beta chains from one sample in a study of blood T cell repertoires in COVID-19. Profiled with immunoSEQ multiplex PCR; TCRdb holds only in-frame clones, not every one. The repertoire holds 300,000 to 350,000 clones, about 91% seen once, with approximately 9.3% in the top ten. Material: peripheral blood. The receptors originated from a man aged 25-45 years with COVID-19, enrolled during active disease. CDR3s include the opening cysteine and the closing phenylalanine or tryptophan. Fields, in order: clone size, J gene, V gene, D gene, CDR3 protein, CDR3 DNA. D genes are given only for firm matches. Clone size is not always given. Where it is, it says once, few, many or a class for expanded clones.

>.|TRBJ1-2|TRBV6-5|TRBD1
CASSFTTGGYGYTF
TGTGCCAGCAGTTTTACGACAGGGGGTTATGGCTACACCTTC
>.|TRBJ1-1|TRBV10-3|.
CAIIPTGESEAFF
TGTGCCATCATCCCGACGGGGGAAAGTGAAGCTTTCTTT
>.|TRBJ1-1|TRBV18|TRBD1
CASSPDPGGGTEAFF
TGTGCCAGCTCACCAGACCCAGGGGGCGGCACTGAAGCTTTCTTT
>.|TRBJ1-2|TRBV4-2|.
CASSQDRGGASYGYTF
TGTGCCAGCAGCCAAGATCGGGGGGGCGCATCCTATGGCTACACCTTC
>.|TRBJ1-2|TRBV11-2|TRBD1
CASSFDYTGGAFGYTF
TGTGCCAGCAGCTTCGATTACACAGGGGGCGCATTTGGCTACACCTTC
>.|TRBJ2-3|TRBV10-3|TRBD1
CAISEGGGGTDTQYF
TGTGCCATCAGTGAAGGGGGCGGCGGGACAGATACGCAGTATTTT
>.|TRBJ2-7|TRBV3-1/TRBV3-2|TRBD1
CASRTGGAVGKQYF
TGTGCCAGCAGAACAGGGGGCGCGGTGGGGAAGCAGTACTTC
>.|TRBJ2-1|TRBV5-1|TRBD2
CASSLRVAGDSEQFF
TGCGCCAGCAGCTTGCGAGTAGCGGGAGATAGTGAGCAGTTCTTC
>.|TRBJ1-2|TRBV11-2|.
CASSFRYGYTF
TGTGCCAGCAGCTTTAGATATGGCTACACCTTC
>.|TRBJ2-5|TRBV5-5|.
CASRRNFGGGQETQYF
TGTGCCAGCAGACGAAACTTCGGCGGAGGCCAAGAGACCCAGTACTTC
>few|TRBJ1-2|TRBV29-1|TRBD1
CSVEARTGGAGGYTF
TGCAGCGTTGAAGCCAGGACAGGGGGCGCGGGGGGCTACACCTTC
>.|TRBJ2-3|TRBV10-3|TRBD2
CAISESASGDPTDTQYF
TGTGCCATCAGTGAGTCGGCTAGCGGAGACCCCACAGATACGCAGTATTTT
>.|TRBJ1-1|TRBV4-2|TRBD1
CASSQGIYRGRTEAFF
TGTGCCAGCAGCCAAGGCATATACAGGGGGAGGACTGAAGCTTTCTTT
>few|TRBJ1-1|TRBV27|.
CASRDIATNTEAFF
TGTGCCAGCAGGGATATAGCAACGAACACTGAAGCTTTCTTT
>.|TRBJ2-1|TRBV2|TRBD2
CASSDKPAGVQFF
TGTGCCAGCAGCGACAAACCAGCGGGAGTTCAGTTCTTC
>.|TRBJ2-3|TRBV18|TRBD2
CASSSTSGRTDTQYF
TGTGCCAGCTCATCGACTAGCGGGAGAACAGATACGCAGTATTTT
>.|TRBJ1-2|TRBV3-1/TRBV3-2|.
CASSQDQNWGPNYGYTF
TGTGCCAGCAGCCAAGATCAGAATTGGGGGCCTAACTATGGCTACACCTTC
>.|TRBJ1-2|TRBV16|TRBD1
CASSQNRGTGYTF
TGTGCCAGCAGCCAAAACAGGGGGACGGGCTACACCTTC
>.|TRBJ2-2|TRBV29-1|.
CSVAGVTGELFF
TGCAGCGTTGCAGGGGTCACCGGGGAGCTGTTTTTT
>.|TRBJ2-2|TRBV6-2/TRBV6-3|TRBD1
CASTPGTGAPGELFF
TGTGCCAGCACCCCCGGGACAGGGGCACCCGGGGAGCTGTTTTTT
>.|TRBJ2-7|TRBV5-6|TRBD2
CASSLLAGGIYEQYF
TGTGCCAGCAGCTTGCTAGCGGGAGGGATCTACGAGCAGTACTTC
>.|TRBJ2-7|TRBV13|.
CASSLMSPGESGEQYF
TGTGCCAGCAGCTTAATGAGCCCGGGTGAATCCGGCGAGCAGTACTTC
>.|TRBJ2-5|TRBV24-1|.
CATSDLAEETQYF
TGTGCCACCAGTGATTTAGCGGAAGAAACCCAGTACTTC
>few|TRBJ1-1|TRBV9|.
CASSVHGANTEAFF
TGTGCCAGCAGCGTCCACGGAGCGAACACTGAAGCTTTCTTT
>.|TRBJ2-5|TRBV6-5|.
CASSYWSSGTQYF
TGTGCCAGCAGTTATTGGTCCTCAGGGACCCAGTACTTC
>.|TRBJ1-1|TRBV5-1|.
CASSLGADNTEAFF
TGCGCCAGCAGCTTGGGGGCAGATAACACTGAAGCTTTCTTT
>.|TRBJ2-2|TRBV7-9|TRBD1
CASSKGTAQNTGELFF
TGTGCCAGCAGCAAAGGGACAGCACAGAACACCGGGGAGCTGTTTTTT
>.|TRBJ1-2|TRBV5-6|.
CASSFKAGVGTRGYTF
TGTGCCAGCAGCTTCAAAGCAGGGGTAGGAACGCGGGGCTACACCTTC
>.|TRBJ1-5|TRBV19|.
CASSMWGYSNQPQHF
TGTGCCAGTAGTATGTGGGGCTATAGCAATCAGCCCCAGCATTTT
>.|TRBJ1-4|TRBV4-3|TRBD1
CASSPGQVVREKLFF
TGCGCCAGCAGCCCTGGACAGGTCGTACGGGAAAAACTGTTTTTT
>.|TRBJ2-3|TRBV11-2|TRBD1
CASSRNRGRATDTQYF
TGTGCCAGCAGCCGTAACAGGGGGCGAGCGACAGATACGCAGTATTTT
>few|TRBJ2-1|TRBV20-1|.
CSAFQYREQFF
TGCAGTGCCTTTCAGTATCGTGAGCAGTTCTTC
>.|TRBJ1-1|TRBV6-5|.
CATAGEPRGTFF
TGTGCCACCGCAGGGGAACCCAGAGGGACTTTCTTT